This TCR beta chain was identified in a study of OX40 agonist ivuxolimab in advanced cancers. In the study overall: Each patient was given ivuxolimab into a vein every 2 weeks, at 0.01 to 10 mg/kg. Hepatocellular carcinoma, melanoma, renal cell or head and neck cancer affected the dose-escalation patients.

Systemic immunosuppression or a history of autoimmune disease excluded patients. The repertoire was sequenced with immunoSEQ multiplex PCR; TCRdb's copy has only in-frame clones and lacks some. The sample shows almost 70,000 clones, approximately 91% of them seen only once. This clone was counted a single time. The sample was CD4+ or CD8+ T cells sorted from blood, taken in a trial of the OX40 agonist ivuxolimab. This sequence was found in an adult with an advanced solid tumor such as melanoma, head and neck, liver or kidney cancer.

As DNA, the CDR3 is TGTGCCAGCAGCTCCGGGACTAGCGGGGAAGAGACCCAGTACTTC. As protein: CASSSGTSGEETQYF. J is TRBJ2-5 and V is TRBV5-8, with 13 bases identical to TRBD2. The CDR3 consists of 15 residues. Germline V lookup: CDR1 SGHTS, CDR2 YDEGEE. J gave up 3 bases and V 3 bases, and 2 bases lay outside the gene matches.